One and the same sample provided the 13 T cell receptor beta chains below, sequenced in a study of blood T cell repertoires in COVID-19. The table came from immunoSEQ multiplex PCR; TCRdb's copy has only in-frame clones and leaves some out. The repertoire consists of 250,000 to 300,000 clones, with around 88% occurring once and the leading ten covering just under 7%. The sequenced sample was peripheral blood. The source of these receptors is a woman aged 30 to 39 who had recovered from COVID-19.

The chain is built from TRBV7-9 and TRBJ2-5; 8 bases line up with TRBD1. The trim removed 1 base at V and 5 bases at J, leaving 9 bases unmatched. This CDR3 comprises 16 residues. Germline lookup yields CDR1 SEHNR and CDR2 FQNEAQ (reference sequence). The CDR3 bases are TGTGCCAGCAGCTTAGGGGTGGACAGGGAGGCGGAGACCCAGTACTTC. This gives the protein CASSLGVDREAETQYF.

This clone has ten or more counts. The V gene is TRBV5-6, the J gene TRBJ2-1; D is perhaps TRBD1 (6 bases). The CDR3 extends over 16 amino acids. Germline assignment: CDR1 SGHDT and CDR2 YYEEEE. Deletions cut 1 base from V and 0 bases from J, with 11 bases between. CDR3 region: CASSLFEGHSYNEQFF. The DNA of the CDR3 is TGTGCCAGCAGCTTGTTTGAGGGACACTCCTACAATGAGCAGTTCTTC.

This chain connects TRBV30 to TRBJ2-3; D possibly corresponds to TRBD2 (6 bases). The length of the CDR3 is 13 residues. The germline V gene encodes CDR1 GTSNPN and CDR2 SVGIG (reference sequence). Trimming removed 5 bases at V and 8 bases at J, with 17 bases between. The CDR3 sequence: CAWAGLAMGTQYF. In DNA form, the CDR3 reads TGTGCCTGGGCGGGCCTAGCGATGGGTACGCAGTATTTT. The full variable domain, rest sourced from reference TRBV30 and TRBJ2-3, is SQTIHQWPATLVQPVGSPLSLECTVEGTSNPNLYWYRQAAGRGLQLLFYSVGIGQISSEVPQNLSASRPQDRQFILSSKKLLLSDSGFYLCAWAGLAMGTQYFGPGTRLTVL.

The chain recombines TRBV4-3 with TRBJ2-2; maybe TRBD2 (6 bases). This CDR3 is 18 amino acids long. V lost 0 bases and J lost 0, with 14 bases in between. Germline assignment: CDR1 LGHNA and CDR2 YSLEER. In DNA form, the CDR3 reads TGCGCCAGCAGCCAAGAACGGCCCTCTAGCGCGAACACCGGGGAGCTGTTTTTT. Its protein is CASSQERPSSANTGELFF.

This clone was seen a few times. The rearrangement uses TRBV27 and TRBJ2-5; 9 positions agree with TRBD1. From germline, CDR1 is MNHEY and CDR2 SMNVEV (reference sequence). The CDR3 loop spans 15 amino acids. V dropped 6 bases and J dropped 2; count of bases not matched to a gene: 7. The CDR3 sequence: CASRPGQGQQETQYF. CDR3 nucleotide sequence: TGTGCCAGCAGACCGGGACAGGGCCAACAAGAGACCCAGTACTTC.

This chain connects TRBV5-1 to TRBJ2-3; 16 nucleotides agree with TRBD2. V gave up 3 bases and J gave up 6 bases; unmatched junction bases: 10. Germline lookup yields CDR1 SGHRS and CDR2 YFSETQ. CDR3 length equals 18 residues. The CDR3 sequence is CASSSFGTSGGATDTQYF. DNA of the CDR3: TGCGCCAGCAGCTCATTCGGGACTAGCGGGGGGGCCACGGATACGCAGTATTTT. Using reference TRBV5-1 and TRBJ2-3 for the parts outside the CDR3, the full variable domain is KAGVTQTPRYLIKTRGQQVTLSCSPISGHRSVSWYQQTPGQGLQFLFEYFSETQRNKGNFPGRFSGRQFSNSRSEMNVSTLELGDSALYLCASSSFGTSGGATDTQYFGPGTRLTVL.

V and J are TRBV9 and TRBJ1-2; 7 bases map to TRBD1. The V segment lost 4 bases and the J segment 6 bases; nucleotides outside the gene matches: 6. Looked up from germline, CDR1 is SGDLS and CDR2 is YYNGEE. The CDR3 is 13 residues long. DNA for the CDR3: TGTGCCAGCAGCTCCGGAGGGGGCAATGGCTACACCTTC. As protein: CASSSGGGNGYTF.

CDR3 DNA sequence: TGTGCCAGCAGCTTAGCAGTGTCAGGGGACCCAGAGCAGTTCTTC. Translating it yields CASSLAVSGDPEQFF. The chain links TRBV11-1 to TRBJ2-1; perhaps TRBD1 as D (6 bases). This CDR3 contains 15 residues. The V and J ends lost 0 bases and 10 bases respectively, with 16 bases between them. CDR1 and CDR2 from the germline V gene are SGHAT and FQDESV (reference sequence).

The chain employs TRBV5-1 and TRBJ1-1; 7 nucleotides align to TRBD1. The V segment lost 0 bases and the J segment 4 bases; nucleotides outside the gene matches: 6. This CDR3 has 15 amino acids. In germline, CDR1 is SGHRS, CDR2 YFSETQ. CDR3 DNA: TGCGCCAGCAGCTTGGAACAGGGGAGTCGCACTGAAGCTTTCTTT. Translating it yields CASSLEQGSRTEAFF.

The DNA of the CDR3 is TGCGCCAGCAGCCCCTCGTCTAATGAAAAACTGTTTTTT. Translated, it gives CASSPSSNEKLFF. J is TRBJ1-4 and V is TRBV5-1; D uncertain. V was cut by 4 bases and J by 3 bases, with 7 bases left in between. This CDR3 is built from 13 residues. Germline V gives CDR1 SGHRS, CDR2 YFSETQ.

The V call is TRBV6-6, the J call TRBJ1-4, with 11 bases identical to TRBD1. Germline-derived CDR1 and CDR2 are MNHNY and SVGAGI (reference sequence). V was clipped by 2 bases and J by 6 bases; unmatched bases: 2. The CDR3 runs to 15 residues. The CDR3 DNA reads TGTGCCAGCAGTTACATGGGACAGGGGGATGAAAAACTGTTTTTT. Its protein is CASSYMGQGDEKLFF.

The rearrangement uses TRBV4-1 and TRBJ1-1; D is undetermined. The CDR3 runs 16 residues. Germline CDR1 reads MGHRA; CDR2 reads YSYEKL. Deletions cut 0 bases from V and 4 bases from J, with 15 bases between. CDR3 protein: CASSQDGSLGVTEAFF. CDR3 DNA: TGCGCCAGCAGCCAAGATGGATCCCTCGGGGTCACTGAAGCTTTCTTT.

The rearrangement joins TRBV20-1 to TRBJ1-6; no definite D call. Looked up from germline, CDR1 is DFQATT and CDR2 is SNEGSKA (reference sequence). This CDR3 contains 11 residues. V shed 3 bases and J shed 8 bases, with 5 bases lying between them. CDR3 DNA sequence: TGCAGTGCTAGCGGGGATTCACCCCTCCACTTT. It specifies CSASGDSPLHF.